This T cell receptor beta chain appears in the sequencing data of a study of T cell responses to AZD1222 COVID-19 vaccine. General observations from the study: Most donors were white British, females outnumbered males, and clonal diversity was possibly underestimated. Among AZD1222 vaccinees, only 6 or 7 were seropositive at baseline.

With respect to this clone: The antigen remains undetermined.

Libraries were prepared by immunoSEQ multiplex PCR; TCRdb keeps only in-frame clonotypes and omits some of them. The sample lists 150,000 to 200,000 clones, 80% to 90% occurring once. The CDR3 consists of 11 residues. The germline V gene has CDR1 DFQATT and CDR2 SNEGSKA (reference sequence). Deletions cut 1 base from V and 5 bases from J, with 5 bases between. The sequenced sample was peripheral blood, obtained 28 days after the second AZD1222 dose. This receptor was identified in an adult who received the AZD1222 COVID-19 vaccine. The V gene is TRBV20-1, the J gene TRBJ1-1; perhaps TRBD1 as D (5 bases). CDR3 nucleotide sequence: TGCAGTGCTAGAGGACAGACTGAAGCTTTCTTT. It yields the protein CSARGQTEAFF.